This T cell receptor beta chain was retrieved from a study of T cell repertoires in cytomegalovirus infection. There are 13 residues in the CDR3. V was clipped by 4 bases and J by 1 base, with 7 bases between them. The germline V gene encodes CDR1 SGHTA and CDR2 FQGNSA. Using its own MiXCR run on the reads, TCRdb lists one record per CDR3 protein. There are 210,000 or so distinct CDR3 sequences in the sample; 6% to 8% occur only once, and under 7% lies in the top ten. This clonotype appeared many times. The clonotype was recovered from a human donor in good health (CMV status not recorded). Some clones in this sample may be carry-over from other donors' samples. The chain uses TRBV7-2 and TRBJ1-1; D not certain. The sample was PBMCs. CDR3 nucleotide sequence: TGTGCCAGCAGCTACGACCGGAACACTGAAGCTTTCTTT. The encoded protein is CASSYDRNTEAFF.